These 20 T cell receptor beta chains were all obtained from the same sample, sequenced in a study of T cells in women clearing cervical HPV infection. TCRdb's copy holds only in-frame clones and misses some; the assay was immunoSEQ multiplex PCR. The sample totals about 15,000 clones. The source material was blood buffy coat. These receptors were taken from a woman aged 18 to 75 with a cervical HPV16 infection that either progressed to CIN3+ or cleared (not recorded which).

A remark on this clone: The sequence runs out 3 residues before the end of the CDR3; the remainder is reconstructed from the germline J gene. The chain recombines TRBV29-1 with TRBJ1-1, with 10 nucleotides matching TRBD1. The trim removed 8 bases at V and 6 bases at J, leaving 9 bases unmatched. CDR3 size: 13 residues. CDR1 and CDR2 from the germline V gene are SQVTM and ANQGSEA. The covered CDR3 bases are TGCAGCTGCCTGGGACAGGGGTTGTCTGAA. Its protein product is CSCLGQGLSE. The entire CDR3 protein is CSCLGQGLSEAFF. Variable domain in full (rest from reference TRBV29-1 and TRBJ1-1): SAVISQKPSRDICQRGTSLTIQCQVDSQVTMMFWYRQQPGQSLTLIATANQGSEATYESGFVIDKFPISRPNLTFSTLTVSNMSPEDSSIYLCSCLGQGLSEAFFGQGTRLTVV.

Regarding this clone: The CDR3 end falls 3 residues outside the read, so it is completed with the germline J gene. V usage is TRBV10-3 and J usage is TRBJ2-1, with 8 bases lining up with TRBD2. The V gene end was trimmed by 3 bases and the J gene end by 8 bases; junction bases not matched to a gene: 3. The germline CDR1 and CDR2 sequences are ENHRY and SYGVKD. This CDR3 region has 13 residues. CDR3 bases read: TGTGCCATCAGTGACAGCGGGAGAGATGAG. Translated: CAISDSGRDE. The full CDR3 is CAISDSGRDEQFF.

The CDR3 sequence is CASSAGFHHSYNEQFF. CDR3 DNA (partial): TGTGCCAGCAGCGCAGGGTTTCATCACTCCTACAATGAG. V gene TRBV13 combines with J gene TRBJ2-1, with D perhaps matching TRBD1 (5 bases). The read ends 3 residues shy of where the CDR3 ends; the end is completed using the germline J gene. V lost 5 bases and J lost 0, with 14 bases in between. Germline V gene sequence: CDR1 PRHDT, CDR2 FYEKMQ (reference sequence). The CDR3 is 16 amino acids.

About this clone: The CDR3 goes on 3 residues after the read ends, and that part is filled in from the germline J gene. This chain joins TRBV2 and TRBJ1-2; 7 bases fit TRBD1. With V trimmed by 7 bases and J by 7 bases, 6 bases remained unmatched. The CDR3 contains 12 residues. CDR1 SNHLY and CDR2 FYNNEI come from the germline V gene. The CDR3 bases that were read are TGTGCCAGCACGACGACAGGGTCTGGC. It codes for CASTTTGSG. The full CDR3 sequence reads CASTTTGSGYTF.

About this clone: The read is 3 residues too short to cover the CDR3 end, so that end is filled in from the germline J gene. This rearrangement joins TRBV20-1 to TRBJ1-6; D remains ambiguous. Looked up from germline, CDR1 is DFQATT and CDR2 is SNEGSKA (reference sequence). V lost 3 bases to trimming and J lost 0 bases, with 9 bases between them. The CDR3 covers 15 residues. CDR3 DNA, as far as it was read: TGCAGTGCTAGTCGACAAAACTCCTATAATTCACCC. It specifies CSASRQNSYNSP. Given in full, the CDR3 is CSASRQNSYNSPLHF.

Measured by frequency, this clone is medium-sized (0.01 to 0.1%). The read ends 3 residues shy of where the CDR3 ends; the end is completed using the germline J gene. The chain joins TRBV20-1 to TRBJ1-1, with 7 bases aligning to TRBD1. The CDR3 has 14 residues. Germline V gene data show CDR1 as DFQATT and CDR2 as SNEGSKA (reference sequence). V lost 6 bases and J lost 6; bases outside the gene matches: 13. CDR3 loop: CSATGRQGLAEAFF. CDR3 DNA, as far as it was read: TGCAGTGCCACAGGACGACAGGGACTAGCTGAA.

Turning to this clone: The read comes to an end 3 residues before the CDR3 does, leaving the germline J gene to fill in the end. The chain joins TRBV14 to TRBJ2-1; weak D call: TRBD1 (6 bases). CDR1 and CDR2 (germline): SGHDN, FVKESK. The germline V and J ends were trimmed by 0 bases and 6 bases, with 15 bases remaining between them. The CDR3 runs 16 residues. The CDR3 region is CASSQEYRETGNEQFF. The sequenced part of the CDR3 DNA is TGTGCCAGCAGCCAAGAATATAGGGAGACAGGCAATGAG.

On this clone itself: The CDR3 is cut off 3 residues early in the read; its end comes from the germline J gene. The V gene is TRBV10-3, the J gene TRBJ2-2; D is undetermined. CDR3 length equals 12 residues. Germline V gene sequence: CDR1 ENHRY, CDR2 SYGVKD. CDR3 DNA, as far as it was read: TGTGCCATCAAATCAGGAAATTCACCG. It encodes CAIKSGNSP. The CDR3 in its entirety is CAIKSGNSPLFF.

Notes on this clone: The read ends 3 residues early relative to the CDR3; the germline J gene fills the gap. The genes are TRBV29-1 and TRBJ2-7; 9 bases are shared with TRBD1. V dropped 5 bases and J dropped 5; count of bases not matched to a gene: 7. CDR3 size: 13 residues. Germline lookup yields CDR1 SQVTM and CDR2 ANQGSEA. This CDR3 is CSVSGTGYNEQYF. The sequenced CDR3 bases are TGCAGCGTTTCCGGGACAGGGTATAACGAG.

Concerning this clone itself: The sequenced fragment ends 3 residues before the CDR3 boundary, so the rest is inferred from the germline J gene. V usage is TRBV4-1 and J usage is TRBJ2-3, with TRBD2 identical over 11 bases. From germline, CDR1 is MGHRA and CDR2 YSYEKL. CDR3 length equals 15 residues. CDR3 residues: CASSQGTSGSGPQYF. The CDR3 DNA, read in part, is TGCGCCAGCAGCCAAGGTACTAGCGGGAGCGGACCG.

Concerning this clone: The read finishes 3 residues shy of the CDR3 end, and the germline J gene is used to complete it. The rearrangement links TRBV12-5 to TRBJ2-5; 10 bases map to TRBD1. The CDR3 has 16 amino acids. Per germline, CDR1 LGHNT and CDR2 FRNRAP. Trimming took 1 base from V and 5 from J; bases not matched to a gene: 7. Incomplete CDR3 DNA: TGTGCTAGTGGTTTGGGAGACAGGGGGCCGCGTGAGACC. It is translated as CASGLGDRGPRET. Given in full, the CDR3 is CASGLGDRGPRETQYF.

As concerns this clone: The junction departs from germline at one end; a sequencing error may be responsible. Read sequence stops 3 residues before the CDR3 end, and the germline J gene provides the missing end. Different DNA sequences within this sample yield the same CDR3. The rearrangement links TRBV20-1 to TRBJ1-2; TRBD1 matches at 11 bases. Germline V gene data show CDR1 as DFQATT and CDR2 as SNEGSKA (reference sequence). The CDR3 is made up of 14 amino acids. The CDR3 protein is CSARRDRGNYGYTF. The part of the CDR3 DNA that was read is TGCAGTGCTAGAAGGGACAGGGGGAACTATGGA.

Comments on this clone: The sequenced fragment ends 3 residues before the CDR3 boundary, so the rest is inferred from the germline J gene. The chain is built from TRBV5-1 and TRBJ1-1, with D perhaps matching TRBD1 (6 bases). CDR1 and CDR2 (germline): SGHRS, YFSETQ. This CDR3 is 14 amino acids long. The germline V and J ends were trimmed by 5 bases and 2 bases, with 13 bases remaining between them. Incomplete CDR3 DNA: TGCGCCAGCAGGCCCGCGGACAGCAACACTGAA. Translated, it gives CASRPADSNTE. The whole CDR3 sequence is CASRPADSNTEAFF.

Remarks on this clone: The CDR3 goes on 3 residues after the read ends, and that part is filled in from the germline J gene. This chain links TRBV28 with TRBJ1-1; possibly TRBD1 for D (6 bases). The CDR3 has 14 amino acids. Germline CDR1 and CDR2: MDHEN and SYDVKM. V was pared by 8 bases and J by 1 base, with 14 bases between. CDR3 loop: CASGTGGPNTEAFF. The part of the CDR3 DNA that was read is TGTGCCAGCGGAACGGGGGGGCCGAACACTGAA.

The CDR3 DNA, read in part, is TGTGCCAGCAGCCCGCGGGACAAGGGTTTCCAAGAGACC. Translation gives CASSPRDKGFQET. The CDR3 as a whole reads CASSPRDKGFQETQYF. The V and J genes are TRBV13 and TRBJ2-5; D may be TRBD1 or TRBD2 (6 bases each). From the germline J gene comes the end of the CDR3, since the read stops 3 residues before it. Trimming pared 5 bases from V and 1 base from J, leaving 17 bases between. The CDR3 is made up of 16 amino acids. Germline V gene sequence: CDR1 PRHDT, CDR2 FYEKMQ (reference sequence).

This clone is classed as medium-sized (0.01 to 0.1%) by frequency. The read comes to an end 3 residues before the CDR3 does, leaving the germline J gene to fill in the end. The rearrangement joins TRBV7-9 to TRBJ2-3; 11 bases map to TRBD2. CDR1 SEHNR and CDR2 FQNEAQ come from the germline V gene (reference sequence). The CDR3 has 15 residues. Trimming cost V 3 bases and J 5 bases; bases outside gene matches: 4. The CDR3 loop is CASSFTSGSLDTQYF. The CDR3 bases that were read are TGTGCCAGCAGCTTTACTAGCGGGAGTCTAGATACG.

Of note for this clone: The CDR3 goes on 3 residues after the read ends, and that part is filled in from the germline J gene. J is TRBJ1-5 and V is TRBV5-8, with no clear D. V was shortened by 1 base and J by 3 bases, with 11 bases between the two germline ends. Germline CDR1 reads SGHTS; CDR2 reads YDEGEE. The CDR3 has 15 residues. The CDR3 loop is CASSLRGSDNQPQHF. The CDR3 DNA, read in part, is TGTGCCAGCAGCTTGCGGGGTTCGGACAATCAGCCC. Combining the CDR3 with reference TRBV5-8 and TRBJ1-5 gives the whole variable domain EAGVTQSPTHLIKTRGQQATLRCSPISGHTSVYWYQQALGLGLQFLLWYDEGEERNRGNFPPRFSGRQFPNYSSELNVNALELEDSALYLCASSLRGSDNQPQHFGDGTRLSIL.

In the case of this clone: With the read ending 3 residues before the CDR3 end, the germline J gene is used to fill in that end. The chain carries TRBV7-2 and TRBJ1-2, with 9 bases that match TRBD1. CDR1 SGHTA and CDR2 FQGNSA come from the germline V gene. CDR3 length: 15 residues. The covered CDR3 bases are TGTGCCAGCAGTCTTACAGGGGGCGGAGGAAACATC. Protein sequence: CASSLTGGGGNI. The whole CDR3 is CASSLTGGGGNIYTF.

With regard to this clone: The CDR3 end is not reached by the read, which stops 3 residues before it; the germline J gene fills it in. The V gene is TRBV20-1, the J gene TRBJ1-6; D remains unclear. CDR3 size: 13 residues. Looked up from germline, CDR1 is DFQATT and CDR2 is SNEGSKA (reference sequence). V was trimmed by 0 bases and J by 5 bases, leaving 5 bases between them. The DNA read from the CDR3 is TGCAGTGCTAGAGATGTAAATAATTCACCC. This codes for CSARDVNNSP. The CDR3 in full is CSARDVNNSPLHF.

A note on this clone: The CDR3 goes on 3 residues after the read ends, and that part is filled in from the germline J gene. This chain uses TRBV7-6 with TRBJ1-1; 8 nucleotides match TRBD1. V lost 5 bases to trimming and J lost 1 base; unmatched junction nucleotides: 12. Per germline, CDR1 SGHVS and CDR2 FNYEAQ. The CDR3 runs 17 residues. Incomplete CDR3 DNA: TGTGCCAGCAGCCGTAGGGAGGAGGACAGGGCGAACACTGAA. Translated, it gives CASSRREEDRANTE. The whole CDR3 region reads CASSRREEDRANTEAFF.